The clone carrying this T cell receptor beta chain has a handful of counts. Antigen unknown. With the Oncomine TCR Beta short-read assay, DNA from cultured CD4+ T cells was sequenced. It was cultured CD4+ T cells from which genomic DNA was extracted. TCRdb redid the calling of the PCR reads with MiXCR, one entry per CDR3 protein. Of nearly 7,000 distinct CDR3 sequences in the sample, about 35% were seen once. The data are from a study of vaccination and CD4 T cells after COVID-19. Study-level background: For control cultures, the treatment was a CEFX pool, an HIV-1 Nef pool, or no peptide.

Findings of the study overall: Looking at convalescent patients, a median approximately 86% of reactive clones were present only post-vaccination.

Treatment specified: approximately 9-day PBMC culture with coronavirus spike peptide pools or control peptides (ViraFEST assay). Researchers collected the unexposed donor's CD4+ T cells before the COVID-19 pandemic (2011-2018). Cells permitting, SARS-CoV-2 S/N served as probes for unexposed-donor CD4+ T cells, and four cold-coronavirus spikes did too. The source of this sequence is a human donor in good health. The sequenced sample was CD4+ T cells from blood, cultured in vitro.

The CDR3 DNA reads as TGCAGTGCTAGAGTTCCCAGGGGGCGCGGTCAGCCCCAGCATTTT. It translates to CSARVPRGRGQPQHF. V usage is TRBV20-1 and J usage is TRBJ1-5; 8 bases agree with TRBD1. Germline CDR1 and CDR2: DFQATT and SNEGSKA (reference sequence). The CDR3 length is 15 residues. V was pared by 1 base and J by 6 bases, with 8 bases of the junction left unmatched.